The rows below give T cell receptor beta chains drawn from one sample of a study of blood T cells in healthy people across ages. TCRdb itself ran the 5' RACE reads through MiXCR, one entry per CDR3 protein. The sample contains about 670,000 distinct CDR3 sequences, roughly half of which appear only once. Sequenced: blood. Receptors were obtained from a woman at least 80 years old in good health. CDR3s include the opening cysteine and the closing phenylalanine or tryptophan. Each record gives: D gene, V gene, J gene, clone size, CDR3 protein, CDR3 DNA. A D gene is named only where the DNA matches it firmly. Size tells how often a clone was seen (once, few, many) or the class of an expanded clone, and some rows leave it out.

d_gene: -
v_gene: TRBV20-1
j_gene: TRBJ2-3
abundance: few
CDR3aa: CSARARSTSTDTQYF
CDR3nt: TGCAGTGCTAGAGCCCGGAGTACGAGCACAGATACGCAGTATTTT

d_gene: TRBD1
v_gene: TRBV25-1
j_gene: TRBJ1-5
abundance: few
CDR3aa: CASSATGRGQPQHF
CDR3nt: TGTGCCAGCAGCGCGACAGGGCGTGGGCAGCCCCAGCATTTT

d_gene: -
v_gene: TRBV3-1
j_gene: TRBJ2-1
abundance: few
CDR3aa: CASSQEGREQFF
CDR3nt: TGTGCCAGCAGCCAAGAGGGAAGGGAGCAGTTCTTC

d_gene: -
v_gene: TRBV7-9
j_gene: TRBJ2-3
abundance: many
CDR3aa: CASSSLTDTQYF
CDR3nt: TGTGCCAGCAGCTCCCTCACAGATACGCAGTATTTT

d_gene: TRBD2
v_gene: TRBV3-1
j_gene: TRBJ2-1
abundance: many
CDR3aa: CASSLKVGGRANDEQFF
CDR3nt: TGTGCCAGCAGCCTAAAAGTGGGAGGGAGGGCCAACGATGAGCAGTTCTTC

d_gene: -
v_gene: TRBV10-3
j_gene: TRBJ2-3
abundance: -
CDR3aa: CAISGGTTDTQYF
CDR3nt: TGTGCCATCAGCGGCGGGACGACAGATACGCAGTATTTT

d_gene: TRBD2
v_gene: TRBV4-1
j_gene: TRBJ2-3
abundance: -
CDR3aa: CASSPLGLAGGLDTQYF
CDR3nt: TGCGCCAGCAGCCCACTGGGGCTAGCGGGAGGGCTGGATACGCAGTATTTT

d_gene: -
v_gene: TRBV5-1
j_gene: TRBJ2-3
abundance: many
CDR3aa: CASSFLSGDDTQYF
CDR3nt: TGCGCCAGCAGCTTCTTGTCCGGGGATGATACGCAGTATTTT

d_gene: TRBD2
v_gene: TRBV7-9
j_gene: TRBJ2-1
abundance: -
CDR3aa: CASSLARPQTSAPEYNEQFF
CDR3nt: TGTGCCAGCAGCTTAGCCCGCCCCCAAACTAGCGCCCCAGAGTACAATGAGCAGTTCTTC

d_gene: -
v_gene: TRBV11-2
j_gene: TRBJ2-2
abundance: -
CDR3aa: CASSTAPEARFKRGQTGELFF
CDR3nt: TGTGCCAGCAGCACCGCGCCTGAAGCTAGATTCAAAAGGGGCCAAACCGGGGAGCTGTTTTTT

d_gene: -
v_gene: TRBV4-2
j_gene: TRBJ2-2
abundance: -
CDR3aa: CASSRGERSRGELFF
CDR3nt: TGTGCCAGCAGCCGGGGGGAGCGATCCCGAGGGGAGCTGTTTTTT

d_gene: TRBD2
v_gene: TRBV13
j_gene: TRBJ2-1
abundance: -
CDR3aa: CARGPGTSSEQFF
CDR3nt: TGTGCCAGAGGCCCCGGGACTAGCAGTGAGCAGTTCTTC

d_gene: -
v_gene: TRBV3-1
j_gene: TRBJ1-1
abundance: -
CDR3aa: CASTTAGGGTEAFF
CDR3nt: TGTGCCAGCACCACAGCGGGGGGGGGCACTGAAGCTTTCTTT

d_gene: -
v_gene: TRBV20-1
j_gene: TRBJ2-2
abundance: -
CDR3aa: CSANRDTGELFF
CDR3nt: TGCAGTGCAAACAGGGACACCGGGGAGCTGTTTTTT

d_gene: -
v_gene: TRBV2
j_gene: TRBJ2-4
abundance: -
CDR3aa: CASSEEGIGKNIQYF
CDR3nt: TGTGCCAGCAGTGAGGAGGGGATCGGCAAAAACATTCAGTACTTC

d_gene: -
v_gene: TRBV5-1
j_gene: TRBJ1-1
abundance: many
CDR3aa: CASSLTGDNTEAFF
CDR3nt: TGCGCCAGCAGCTTGACAGGAGACAACACTGAAGCTTTCTTT

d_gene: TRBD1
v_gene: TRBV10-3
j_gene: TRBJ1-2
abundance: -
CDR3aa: CAISLDRRGYTF
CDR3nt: TGTGCCATCAGCCTGGACAGGAGGGGCTACACCTTC

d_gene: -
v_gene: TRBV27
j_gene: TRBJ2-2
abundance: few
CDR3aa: CASSLFFRDVGFTGELFF
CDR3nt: TGTGCCAGCAGTTTATTTTTCCGGGACGTAGGATTCACCGGGGAGCTGTTTTTT

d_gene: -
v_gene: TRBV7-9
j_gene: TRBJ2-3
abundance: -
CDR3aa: CASSSADTGEDTDTQYF
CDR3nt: TGTGCCAGCAGCTCAGCCGATACAGGGGAGGACACAGATACGCAGTATTTT

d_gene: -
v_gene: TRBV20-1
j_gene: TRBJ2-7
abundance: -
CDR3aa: CSATSPGDYEQYF
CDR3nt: TGCAGTGCTACCTCACCGGGAGATTACGAGCAGTACTTC

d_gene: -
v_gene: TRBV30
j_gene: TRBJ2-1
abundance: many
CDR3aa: CAWSVRFLGAVNEQFF
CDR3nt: TGTGCCTGGAGTGTAAGGTTTTTAGGGGCGGTAAATGAGCAGTTCTTC

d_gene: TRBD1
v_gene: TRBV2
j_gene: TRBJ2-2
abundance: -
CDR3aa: CASSGQGAGELFF
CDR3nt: TGTGCCAGCAGTGGACAGGGCGCCGGGGAGCTGTTTTTT

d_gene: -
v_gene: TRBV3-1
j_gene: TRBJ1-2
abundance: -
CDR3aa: CASSQVPPYGYTF
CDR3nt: TGTGCCAGCAGCCAAGTCCCCCCTTATGGCTACACCTTC

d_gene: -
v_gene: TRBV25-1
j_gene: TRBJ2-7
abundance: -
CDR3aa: CANRGYTSSYEQYF
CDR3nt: TGTGCCAACAGAGGGTACACGTCCTCCTACGAGCAGTACTTC